The 23 T cell receptor beta chains below were found in one sample sequenced in a study of PD-1 blockade in mismatch repair-deficient tumors. Data came from immunoSEQ multiplex PCR; TCRdb stores just in-frame clones and leaves some out. This table has 15,000 to 20,000 clones, around 82% appearing once. Material: PBMCs, obtained 4 weeks after starting pembrolizumab. The receptors here all came from an adult with mismatch repair-deficient cancer.

This chain uses TRBV28 with TRBJ2-1, with TRBD2 matching 11 bases. The CDR3 spans 22 residues. Trimming cost V 5 bases and J 0 bases; bases outside gene matches: 21. Germline assignment: CDR1 MDHEN and CDR2 SYDVKM. CDR3 nucleotide sequence: TGTGCCAGCAGTCCTACCCCCAATTGGCTAGCGGGAGGACCCGGCTCCTACAATGAGCAGTTCTTC. This codes for CASSPTPNWLAGGPGSYNEQFF.

The CDR3 DNA is TGCGCCAGCAGCCCGACTACCGGGACAGGCGGAACCTACAATGAGCAGTTCTTC. Protein product: CASSPTTGTGGTYNEQFF. V usage is TRBV5-1 and J usage is TRBJ2-1; TRBD1 matches 8 bases. The V gene end was trimmed by 4 bases and the J gene end by 2 bases; junction bases not matched to a gene: 14. This CDR3 has 18 residues. CDR1 is SGHRS and CDR2 is YFSETQ in the germline V gene.

This clone was counted only a few times. V is TRBV19 and J is TRBJ2-7, with D possibly TRBD1 on 5 matching bases. CDR1 is LNHDA, CDR2 SQIVND, per germline (reference sequence). There are 12 residues in the CDR3. V shed 9 bases and J shed 3 bases, with 12 bases lying between them. The CDR3 spells CASQTENYEQYF. DNA for the CDR3: TGTGCCAGCCAGACAGAGAACTACGAGCAGTACTTC. Full variable domain (rest looked up from reference TRBV19 and TRBJ2-7): DGGITQSPKYLFRKEGQNVTLSCEQNLNHDAMYWYRQDPGQGLRLIYYSQIVNDFQKGDIAEGYSVSREKKESFPLTVTSAQKNPTAFYLCASQTENYEQYFGPGTRLTVT.

This clone was seen a single time. The chain carries TRBV28 and TRBJ1-2, with 8 bases aligning to TRBD1. The J segment lost 1 base and the V segment lost 5 bases, leaving 3 bases of the junction unmatched. CDR1 is MDHEN, CDR2 SYDVKM, per germline. The CDR3 extends over 14 amino acids. CDR3 nucleotide sequence: TGTGCCAGCAGTGTTACAGGGGGTAACTATGGCTACACCTTC. This sequence encodes CASSVTGGNYGYTF.

The chain combines TRBV9 with TRBJ2-3, with 10 positions matching TRBD2. In germline, CDR1 is SGDLS, CDR2 YYNGEE. This CDR3 has 17 residues. V was clipped by 0 bases and J by 2 bases; unmatched bases: 6. In DNA, the CDR3 is TGTGCCAGCAGCGTAGGAAGCGGGAGGGTTTACACAGATACGCAGTATTTT. It codes for CASSVGSGRVYTDTQYF.

CDR3 loop: CASRDSFFSGNTIYF. The DNA for the CDR3 is TGCGCCAGCAGGGACAGTTTTTTCTCTGGAAACACCATATATTTT. The rearrangement links TRBV5-1 to TRBJ1-3; weak D call: TRBD1 (6 bases). The germline V gene has CDR1 SGHRS and CDR2 YFSETQ. The CDR3 contains 15 residues. The germline V and J ends were trimmed by 5 bases and 0 bases, with 12 bases remaining between them.

The CDR3 DNA reads as TGTGCCATCAGTGAGCCTACAGGGCTGAACACTGAAGCTTTCTTT. This encodes CAISEPTGLNTEAFF. The gene calls are TRBV10-3 and TRBJ1-1; a weak D match, TRBD1 (6 bases). V lost 2 bases and J 0 bases, leaving 10 bases between the germline ends. Per the germline V gene, CDR1 is ENHRY and CDR2 is SYGVKD. The CDR3 contains 15 residues.

The genes are TRBV9 and TRBJ2-1; 12 bases are a match to TRBD2. CDR1 and CDR2 from the germline V gene are SGDLS and YYNGEE. V lost 2 bases and J lost 2; bases outside the gene matches: 5. The CDR3 covers 17 residues. The CDR3, as DNA: TGTGCCAGCAGCGTCACGCTAGCGGGAGGGCCCTACAATGAGCAGTTCTTC. Translated, it gives CASSVTLAGGPYNEQFF.

The chain has TRBV6-4 and TRBJ2-3; tentatively, D is TRBD2 (5 bases). V dropped 6 bases and J dropped 2 bases, with 9 bases sitting between them. In germline, CDR1 is MRHNA, CDR2 SNTAGT. The CDR3 is 13 residues long. In nucleotides, the CDR3 is TGTGCCAGCAGCCCGGGGAACACAGATACGCAGTATTTT. Translating gives CASSPGNTDTQYF.

The J gene is TRBJ2-3, the V gene TRBV4-2; 7 nucleotides agree with TRBD2. With 2 bases clipped from V and 2 bases from J, the junction kept 4 bases outside the gene matches. The CDR3 spans 15 residues. From germline, CDR1 is LGHNA and CDR2 YNFKEQ. The CDR3 region has the DNA TGTGCCAGCAGCCAACCCGGGACTAACACAGATACGCAGTATTTT. The encoded protein is CASSQPGTNTDTQYF.

This clone was picked up a small number of times. The chain links TRBV29-1 to TRBJ2-5; no clear D. V was cut by 5 bases and J by 7 bases, with 8 bases left in between. CDR1 is SQVTM and CDR2 is ANQGSEA in the germline V gene. This CDR3 spans 10 amino acids. CDR3 protein: CSVLISTQYF. In nucleotides, the CDR3 is TGCAGCGTTCTTATTTCGACCCAGTACTTC.

CDR3 residues: CASSAGLAGGWGLPFF. The CDR3 nucleotides are TGTGCCAGCAGCGCGGGACTAGCGGGAGGGTGGGGTCTCCCGTTCTTC. The rearrangement joins TRBV9 to TRBJ2-1, with TRBD2 matching over 16 bases. The CDR3 totals 16 residues. Germline CDR1 is SGDLS and CDR2 is YYNGEE. J gave up 15 bases and V 3 bases, and 12 bases lay outside the gene matches.

The chain is built from TRBV2 and TRBJ2-5, with 7 bases matching TRBD2. The V gene end was trimmed by 8 bases and the J gene end by 1 base; junction bases not matched to a gene: 13. This CDR3 is 16 amino acids long. Germline V gives CDR1 SNHLY, CDR2 FYNNEI. The CDR3 spells CASVFGLGISQETQYF. The CDR3 nucleotides are TGTGCCAGCGTATTCGGACTAGGGATAAGCCAAGAGACCCAGTACTTC. Full variable domain (rest looked up from reference TRBV2 and TRBJ2-5): EPEVTQTPSHQVTQMGQEVILRCVPISNHLYFYWYRQILGQKVEFLVSFYNNEISEKSEIFDDQFSVERPDGSNFTLKIRSTKLEDSAMYFCASVFGLGISQETQYFGPGTRLLVL.

The chain is built from TRBV6-1 and TRBJ1-2, with D perhaps matching TRBD1 (6 bases). Between the trimmed V and J ends, which lost 3 bases and 3 bases, there was a span of 8 bases. This CDR3 is 13 amino acids long. Germline assignment: CDR1 MNHNS and CDR2 SASEGT. CDR3 coding DNA: TGTGCCAGCAGTGAGCAGGGGCACTATGGCTACACCTTC. It translates to CASSEQGHYGYTF.

V is TRBV19 and J is TRBJ1-4; no firm D call. The CDR3 contains 13 residues. Germline V gene lookup returns CDR1 LNHDA and CDR2 SQIVND (reference sequence). The germline V and J ends were trimmed by 7 bases and 4 bases, with 10 bases remaining between them. The CDR3 here is CASKGLFNEKLFF. Here the CDR3 DNA reads TGTGCCAGTAAAGGACTGTTTAATGAAAAACTGTTTTTT.

The gene calls are TRBV2 and TRBJ1-3, with D perhaps matching TRBD1 (6 bases). V lost 3 bases, J lost 0 bases, and 21 bases lay in between. Germline V gene sequence: CDR1 SNHLY, CDR2 FYNNEI. The CDR3 covers 19 residues. CDR3 protein: CASSDWTAYPRSSGNTIYF. In DNA, the CDR3 is TGTGCCAGCAGTGATTGGACAGCTTATCCGCGGTCCTCTGGAAACACCATATATTTT.

The chain carries TRBV28 and TRBJ2-2, with 9 bases that match TRBD2. V gave up 3 bases and J gave up 6 bases; unmatched junction bases: 5. Germline V gene lookup returns CDR1 MDHEN and CDR2 SYDVKM. The CDR3 has 15 residues. The CDR3 nucleotides read TGTGCCAGCAGTTTGGGCGGGAGGGCCCCCGGGGAGCTGTTTTTT. It specifies CASSLGGRAPGELFF.

The genes are TRBV6-6 and TRBJ1-2, with no clear D. Germline lookup yields CDR1 MNHNY and CDR2 SVGAGI (reference sequence). This CDR3 has 12 residues. Between the trimmed V and J ends, which lost 2 bases and 8 bases, there was a span of 9 bases. CDR3 sequence: CASSYTAGGYTF. The CDR3 region has the DNA TGTGCCAGCAGTTACACGGCGGGCGGCTACACCTTC.

The chain has TRBV11-3 and TRBJ2-7, with D tentatively TRBD1 (6 bases). The germline CDR1 and CDR2 sequences are SGHNT and YENEEA. This CDR3 has 15 amino acids. V was clipped by 5 bases and J by 0 bases, with 14 bases between them. The CDR3 loop reads CASSPRTADSYEQYF. In DNA form, the CDR3 reads TGTGCCAGCAGCCCGCGGACAGCCGACTCCTACGAGCAGTACTTC.

The V and J genes are TRBV7-8 and TRBJ1-6; D is unresolved. This CDR3 spans 14 amino acids. The V and J ends lost 5 bases and 8 bases respectively, with 13 bases between them. Germline CDR1 is SGHVS and CDR2 is FQNEAQ. CDR3 sequence (DNA): TGTGCCAGCAGCCCCACTTTCATTTATTCACCCCTCCACTTT. Translating gives CASSPTFIYSPLHF.

The chain recombines TRBV5-1 with TRBJ1-1; the D is unclear. CDR3 length: 15 amino acids. Germline V gene data show CDR1 as SGHRS and CDR2 as YFSETQ. The V end was cut by 2 bases, the J end by 3 bases, with 14 bases between. The CDR3 region is CASSFLGVSDTEAFF. The CDR3 DNA is TGCGCCAGCAGCTTCCTCGGAGTCAGCGACACTGAAGCTTTCTTT.

There are a few counts of this clone. This chain links TRBV19 with TRBJ2-7; 7 nucleotides align to TRBD2. J was trimmed by 1 base and V by 2 bases; bases with no gene match: 5. In germline, CDR1 is LNHDA, CDR2 SQIVND (reference sequence). This CDR3 comprises 15 residues. The CDR3 sequence is CASSIRLAESYEQYF. CDR3 nucleotides: TGTGCCAGTAGTATAAGGCTAGCGGAGTCCTACGAGCAGTACTTC.

This clone was observed once. V is TRBV6-1 and J is TRBJ2-1, with 9 bases aligning to TRBD2. Germline CDR1 and CDR2: MNHNS and SASEGT. This CDR3 is built from 16 residues. V gave up 3 bases and J gave up 6 bases; unmatched junction bases: 9. CDR3 bases: TGTGCCAGCAGTGATCGGGCGGGAGGGCTCGCCAATGAGCAGTTCTTC. Protein product: CASSDRAGGLANEQFF.